These T cell receptor beta chains were read from a single sample in a study of CD8+ T cells in alopecia areata. The table came from immunoSEQ multiplex PCR; TCRdb's copy has only in-frame clones and leaves some out. The table records 90,000 to 100,000 clones, over 40% of them present only once. Sequenced sample: CD4+ T cells sorted from blood. Receptors were obtained from a human donor with alopecia areata. CDR3s include the opening cysteine and the closing phenylalanine or tryptophan. A D gene is named only where the DNA matches it firmly. Part of the rows lack a size; the others show once, few, many or a class for expanded clones.

>NA|TRBV29-1|NA|TRBJ2-3
CSVTPPGVGSTDTQYF
TGCAGCGTTACCCCCCCCGGAGTCGGGAGCACAGATACGCAGTATTTT
>TRBD2|TRBV29-1|NA|TRBJ2-2
CSAGTSGSNTGELFF
TGCAGCGCTGGGACTAGCGGGTCGAACACCGGGGAGCTGTTTTTT
>TRBD2|TRBV28|NA|TRBJ2-1
CASRMRGLAGHNEQFF
TGTGCCAGCAGGATGCGGGGACTAGCGGGGCACAATGAGCAGTTCTTC
>NA|TRBV4-1|NA|TRBJ1-1
CASIRGDGGNTEAFF
TGCGCCAGCATAAGAGGAGACGGGGGTAATACTGAAGCTTTCTTT
>TRBD2|TRBV9|few|TRBJ2-5
CASSSRGGAVETQYF
TGTGCCAGCAGCTCCCGGGGGGGCGCGGTGGAGACCCAGTACTTC
>NA|TRBV5-6|NA|TRBJ2-7
CASSLVSGSYEQYF
TGTGCCAGCAGCTTGGTGTCAGGGTCCTACGAGCAGTACTTC
>TRBD1|TRBV29-1|few|TRBJ2-5
CSADGQGQTQYF
TGCAGCGCCGACGGACAGGGACAGACCCAGTACTTC
>NA|TRBV29-1|NA|TRBJ2-5
CSVEGRAWETQYF
TGCAGCGTTGAGGGCAGGGCGTGGGAGACCCAGTACTTC
>NA|TRBV2|NA|TRBJ2-2
CASRQGSSGELFF
TGTGCCAGCAGACAGGGATCCTCCGGGGAGCTGTTTTTT
>NA|TRBV15|NA|TRBJ1-2
CATSRVGTGYGYTF
TGTGCCACCAGCAGAGTCGGGACGGGATATGGCTACACCTTC
>NA|TRBV11-2|few|TRBJ2-6
CASSLGRRVWGANVLTF
TGTGCCAGCAGCTTAGGTCGGAGGGTATGGGGGGCCAACGTCCTGACTTTC
>NA|TRBV6-5|few|TRBJ2-3
CASSYSRAAQGTQYF
TGTGCCAGCAGTTACTCCAGGGCCGCTCAGGGTACGCAGTATTTT
>NA|TRBV30|few|TRBJ2-1
CAWRLWPDLDEQFF
TGTGCCTGGAGACTCTGGCCAGATCTGGATGAGCAGTTCTTC
>NA|TRBV5-1|NA|TRBJ1-1
CASSLARNTEAFF
TGCGCCAGCAGCTTGGCCAGAAACACTGAAGCTTTCTTT
>TRBD2|TRBV14|NA|TRBJ2-1
CASSPSGRAHEQFF
TGTGCCAGCAGCCCTAGCGGGAGGGCCCATGAGCAGTTCTTC
>NA|TRBV30|NA|TRBJ1-2
CAWSVSNYGYTF
TGTGCCTGGAGTGTTTCGAACTATGGCTACACCTTC
>TRBD2|TRBV29-1|NA|TRBJ2-1
CSVEEAGVEQFF
TGCAGCGTTGAAGAAGCGGGGGTCGAGCAGTTCTTC
>NA|TRBV20-1|NA|TRBJ2-1
CSRGAYNEQFF
TGCAGTCGAGGGGCCTACAATGAGCAGTTCTTC
>NA|TRBV7-2|NA|TRBJ1-2
CASSYDIGGYTF
TGTGCCAGCAGCTATGACATCGGAGGCTACACCTTC
>NA|TRBV10-2|NA|TRBJ2-6
CASSEQVSGANVLTF
TGCGCCAGCAGTGAACAGGTTTCCGGGGCCAACGTCCTGACTTTC
>NA|TRBV4-3|few|TRBJ2-5
CASSQSVRGETQYF
TGCGCCAGCAGTCAATCGGTTCGGGGCGAGACCCAGTACTTC
>NA|TRBV5-1|NA|TRBJ2-7
CASSLSDPGEQYF
TGCGCCAGCAGCTTGAGCGACCCGGGAGAGCAGTACTTC
>NA|TRBV27|NA|TRBJ1-1
CASSYKANTEAFF
TGTGCCAGCAGTTACAAAGCGAACACTGAAGCTTTCTTT
>NA|TRBV29-1|NA|TRBJ2-1
CSVGTSSYNEQFF
TGCAGCGTTGGGACAAGCTCCTACAATGAGCAGTTCTTC